This T cell receptor beta chain stems from a study of blood T cells in healthy people across ages. The CDR3 has 15 amino acids. V dropped 5 bases and J dropped 0 bases, with 8 bases sitting between them. Germline V gene lookup returns CDR1 SGHTA and CDR2 FQGNSA. Then a second PCR, running about 6 to 12 cycles, was carried out with a sample-barcoded 5' primer and a J-beta primer mix. TCRdb reanalysed the 5' RACE reads using MiXCR and keeps one entry per CDR3 protein. The sample has about 680,000 distinct CDR3 sequences; 49% are singletons. Sample: blood. This sequence was found in a woman aged 55-70 years in good health. V is TRBV7-2 and J is TRBJ2-6; TRBD1 might be the D (6 bases). The CDR3, as DNA: TGTGCCAGCAGCAGAGGGGGCTCTGGGGCCAACGTCCTGACTTTC. Protein product: CASSRGGSGANVLTF.